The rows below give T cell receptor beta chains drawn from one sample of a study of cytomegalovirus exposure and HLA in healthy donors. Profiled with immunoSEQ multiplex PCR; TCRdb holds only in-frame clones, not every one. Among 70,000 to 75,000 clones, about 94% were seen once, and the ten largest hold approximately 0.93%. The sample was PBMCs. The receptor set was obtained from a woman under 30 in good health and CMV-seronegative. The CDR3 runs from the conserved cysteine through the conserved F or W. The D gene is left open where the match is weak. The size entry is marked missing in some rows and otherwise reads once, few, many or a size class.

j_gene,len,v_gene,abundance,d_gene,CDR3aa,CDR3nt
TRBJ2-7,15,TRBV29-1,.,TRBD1,CSVLGLDRVPYEQYF,TGCAGCGTCTTAGGTTTGGACAGGGTACCCTACGAGCAGTACTTC
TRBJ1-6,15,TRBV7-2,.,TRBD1,CASSLGGTANSPLHF,TGTGCCAGCAGCCTAGGGGGGACAGCTAATTCACCCCTCCACTTT
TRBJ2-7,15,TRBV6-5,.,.,CASSPFGGSSYEQYF,TGTGCCAGCAGCCCCTTCGGGGGTAGCTCCTACGAGCAGTACTTC
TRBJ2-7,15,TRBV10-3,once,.,CAISEWTTRVLEQYF,TGTGCCATCAGTGAATGGACAACGCGAGTTCTCGAGCAGTACTTC
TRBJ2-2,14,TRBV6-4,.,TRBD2,CASSRGGDTGELFF,TGTGCCAGCAGTAGGGGAGGGGACACCGGGGAGCTGTTTTTT
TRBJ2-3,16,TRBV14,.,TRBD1,CASSRNVGQGTDTQYF,TGTGCCAGCAGCCGAAATGTGGGACAGGGGACAGATACGCAGTATTTT
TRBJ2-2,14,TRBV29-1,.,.,CSVDKTGITGELFF,TGCAGCGTCGACAAAACAGGGATCACCGGGGAGCTGTTTTTT
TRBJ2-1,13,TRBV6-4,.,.,CASSVDRNNEQFF,TGTGCCAGCAGTGTAGACAGGAACAATGAGCAGTTCTTC
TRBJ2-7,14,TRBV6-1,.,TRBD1,CASSSIGTGYEQYF,TGTGCCAGCAGTTCCATTGGGACAGGCTACGAGCAGTACTTC
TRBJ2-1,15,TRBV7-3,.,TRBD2,CASSLRPGGSSEQFF,TGTGCCAGCAGCTTAAGGCCGGGGGGGTCTAGTGAGCAGTTCTTC
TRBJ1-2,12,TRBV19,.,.,CASSIVGYGYTF,TGTGCCAGTAGTATAGTCGGGTATGGCTACACCTTC
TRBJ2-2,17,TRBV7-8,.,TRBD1,CASSPRPTGGNTGELFF,TGTGCCAGCAGCCCGCGCCCGACAGGGGGGAACACCGGGGAGCTGTTTTTT
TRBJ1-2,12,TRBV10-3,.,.,CAISTVSYGYTF,TGTGCCATCAGTACAGTCTCTTACGGCTACACCTTC
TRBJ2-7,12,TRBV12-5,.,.,CASGLGAGEQYF,TGTGCTAGTGGTTTGGGGGCGGGCGAGCAGTACTTC
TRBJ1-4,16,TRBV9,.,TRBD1,CASSLRDRASNEKLFF,TGTGCCAGCAGCTTACGGGACAGGGCATCTAATGAAAAACTGTTTTTT
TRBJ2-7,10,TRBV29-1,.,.,CSVDRQVQYF,TGCAGCGTTGACCGTCAGGTGCAGTACTTC
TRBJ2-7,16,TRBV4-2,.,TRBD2,CASSQDTTSGTYEQYF,TGTGCCAGCAGCCAAGACACGACTAGCGGCACCTACGAGCAGTACTTC
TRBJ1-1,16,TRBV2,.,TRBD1,CASNEETGTMNTEAFF,TGTGCCAGCAATGAGGAGACAGGGACGATGAACACTGAAGCTTTCTTT
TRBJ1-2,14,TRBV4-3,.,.,CASSPEGINYGYTF,TGCGCCAGCAGCCCGGAGGGAATAAACTATGGCTACACCTTC
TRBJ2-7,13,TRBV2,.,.,CASSDSVDYEQYF,TGTGCCAGCAGTGATTCGGTAGACTACGAGCAGTACTTC
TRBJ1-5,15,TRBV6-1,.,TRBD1,CASGSGTGGNQPQHF,TGTGCCAGCGGTTCGGGGACAGGGGGCAATCAGCCCCAGCATTTT
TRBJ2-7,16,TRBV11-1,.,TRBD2,CASSPLVREIVYEQYF,TGTGCCAGCAGCCCGTTGGTGCGGGAGATCGTATACGAGCAGTACTTC
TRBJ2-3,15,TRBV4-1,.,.,CASSQVGTSTDTQYF,TGCGCCAGCAGCCAAGTTGGGACAAGCACAGATACGCAGTATTTT
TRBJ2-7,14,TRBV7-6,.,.,CASSLGAGFYEQYF,TGTGCCAGCAGCTTAGGCGCGGGATTCTACGAGCAGTACTTC
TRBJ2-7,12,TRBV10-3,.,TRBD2,CATGTSGSEQYF,TGTGCCACCGGGACTAGCGGGAGCGAGCAGTACTTC
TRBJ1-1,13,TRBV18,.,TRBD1,CASSPGTDTEAFF,TGTGCCAGCTCACCGGGGACAGACACTGAAGCTTTCTTT
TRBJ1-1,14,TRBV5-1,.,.,CASSLGGGNTEAFF,TGCGCCAGCAGCTTGGGCGGGGGGAACACTGAAGCTTTCTTT
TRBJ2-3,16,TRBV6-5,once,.,CASSSPGRGSKDTQYF,TGTGCCAGCAGTTCCCCGGGGAGGGGGTCAAAAGATACGCAGTATTTT
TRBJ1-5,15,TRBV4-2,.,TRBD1,CASSLQGASNQPQHF,TGTGCCAGCAGCCTTCAGGGGGCGAGCAATCAGCCCCAGCATTTT
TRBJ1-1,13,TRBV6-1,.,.,CASSVHRNTEAFF,TGTGCCAGCAGTGTCCACAGGAACACTGAAGCTTTCTTT
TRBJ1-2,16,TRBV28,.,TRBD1,CASSAVQQGWDYGYTF,TGTGCCAGCTCTGCGGTCCAACAGGGGTGGGACTATGGCTACACCTTC
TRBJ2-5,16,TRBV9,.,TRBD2,CASSVGGGGALETQYF,TGTGCCAGCAGCGTAGGGGGCGGGGGGGCCTTAGAGACCCAGTACTTC
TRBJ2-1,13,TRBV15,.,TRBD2,CATSAGVYNEQFF,TGTGCCACCAGCGCGGGAGTGTACAATGAGCAGTTCTTC
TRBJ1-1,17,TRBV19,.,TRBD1,CASSTSSGDRMNTEAFF,TGTGCCAGTAGTACTTCGAGCGGGGACAGGATGAACACTGAAGCTTTCTTT
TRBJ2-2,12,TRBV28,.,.,CASGRTPEELFF,TGTGCCAGCGGGAGGACTCCGGAGGAGCTGTTTTTT
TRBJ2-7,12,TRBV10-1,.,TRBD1,CASVQGWYEQYF,TGCGCCAGCGTACAGGGGTGGTACGAGCAGTACTTC
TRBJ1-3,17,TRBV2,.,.,CASSEGSVPSSGNTIYF,TGTGCCAGCAGTGAAGGGTCGGTTCCAAGCTCTGGAAACACCATATATTTT
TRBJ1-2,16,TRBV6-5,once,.,CASSYLYETGFGGYTF,TGTGCCAGCAGTTACTTATACGAAACAGGGTTTGGTGGCTACACCTTC
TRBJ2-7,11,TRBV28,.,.,CASSLENEQYF,TGTGCCAGCAGTTTGGAGAACGAGCAGTACTTC
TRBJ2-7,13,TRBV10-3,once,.,CAISEREVDEQYF,TGTGCCATCAGTGAGCGCGAGGTGGACGAGCAGTACTTC
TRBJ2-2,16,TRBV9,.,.,CASSEQGGRGTGELFF,TGTGCCAGCAGCGAACAGGGCGGGCGAGGCACCGGGGAGCTGTTTTTT
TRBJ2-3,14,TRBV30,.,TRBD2,CAWSGLAGADTQYF,TGTGCCTGGAGTGGACTAGCGGGAGCAGATACGCAGTATTTT
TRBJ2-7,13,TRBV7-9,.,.,CASAVGGSYEQYF,TGTGCCAGCGCGGTTGGGGGGTCCTACGAGCAGTACTTC
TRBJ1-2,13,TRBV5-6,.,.,CASRPGGLYGYTF,TGTGCCAGCAGGCCCGGGGGGCTCTATGGCTACACCTTC
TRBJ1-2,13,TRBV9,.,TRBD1,CASSVDRGNGYTF,TGTGCCAGCAGCGTGGACAGGGGCAATGGCTACACCTTC
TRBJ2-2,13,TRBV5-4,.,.,CAYEAGSTGELFF,TGTGCCTACGAAGCGGGCTCCACCGGGGAGCTGTTTTTT
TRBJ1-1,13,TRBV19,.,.,CASLRGMNTEAFF,TGTGCCAGTCTAAGGGGGATGAACACTGAAGCTTTCTTT
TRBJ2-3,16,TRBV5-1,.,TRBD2,CASSQAGTTITDTQYF,TGCGCCAGCAGCCAAGCCGGGACTACAATCACAGATACGCAGTATTTT
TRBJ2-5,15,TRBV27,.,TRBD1,CASSLRTGLQETQYF,TGTGCCAGCAGTTTACGGACAGGTCTCCAAGAGACCCAGTACTTC
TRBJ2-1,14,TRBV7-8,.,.,CASSLQGMGGEQFF,TGTGCCAGCAGCTTACAGGGGATGGGAGGGGAGCAGTTCTTC
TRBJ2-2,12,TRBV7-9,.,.,CASSPGPGELFF,TGTGCCAGCAGCCCAGGGCCCGGGGAGCTGTTTTTT
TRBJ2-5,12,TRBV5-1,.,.,CASSRDTETQYF,TGCGCCAGCAGCCGGGACACCGAGACCCAGTACTTC
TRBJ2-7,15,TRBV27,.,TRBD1,CASSSAGQGIYEQYF,TGTGCCAGCAGTTCAGCGGGACAGGGGATCTACGAGCAGTACTTC
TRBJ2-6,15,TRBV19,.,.,CASSIWGLGANVLTF,TGTGCCAGTAGTATTTGGGGGCTCGGGGCCAACGTCCTGACTTTC
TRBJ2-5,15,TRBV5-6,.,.,CASSLVGGYQETQYF,TGTGCCAGCAGCTTGGTTGGGGGGTACCAAGAGACCCAGTACTTC